This entry describes one T cell receptor (beta chain). This sample was included in a study of blood T cell repertoires in COVID-19. For the study at large: Samples of COVID-19 (acute and convalescent) were obtained from the United States, Italy and Spain. Sample material is recorded as cDNA or gDNA derived from T cells, B-cell-depleted T cells, or PBMCs.

Method: immunoSEQ multiplex PCR; TCRdb's copy keeps in-frame clones and lacks some. The table has a few hundred thousand clones, roughly 91% seen once; the top ten hold approximately 4.1%. Individuals aged 18 to 89 years were recruited from 20 to 25 US areas. Categorization into cohorts depended on clinical history that participants reported. This CDR3 contains 12 residues. Trimming took off 4 bases at V and 7 bases at J, with 12 bases between the two ends. Germline V gives CDR1 SGHRS, CDR2 YFSETQ. The receptor's source is a young woman who had recovered from COVID-19. Sequences were obtained from PBMCs or T cells enriched from blood (not recorded which). The V call is TRBV5-1, the J call TRBJ2-7; D is perhaps TRBD1 (6 bases). The CDR3 sequence: CASSTGQREQYF. For the CDR3, the DNA is TGCGCCAGCAGCACCGGACAGCGAGAGCAGTACTTC.